Listed here are 5 T cell receptor beta chains from one sample, sequenced in a study of cytomegalovirus exposure and HLA in healthy donors. It was with 60 Vbeta and 13 Jbeta primers that the PCR ran. Assay: immunoSEQ multiplex PCR; the TCRdb copy retains only in-frame clones and omits some. The sample lists 150,000 to 200,000 clones; about 80% were seen once. The specimen sequenced was PBMCs. Source of these receptors: a woman aged 40-49 years in good health and CMV-seronegative.

The chain is built from TRBV5-6 and TRBJ2-5; TRBD1 matches at 7 bases. With V trimmed by 2 bases and J by 11 bases, 9 bases remained unmatched. Germline assignment: CDR1 SGHDT and CDR2 YYEEEE. The CDR3 totals 13 residues. DNA of the CDR3: TGTGCCAGCAGCTTAGGAAACAGGGGAGAGCAGTACTTC. This codes for CASSLGNRGEQYF.

This chain links TRBV9 with TRBJ2-7, with TRBD2 identical over 10 bases. The CDR3 spans 16 residues. The germline V gene encodes CDR1 SGDLS and CDR2 YYNGEE. The trim removed 0 bases at V and 1 base at J, leaving 4 bases unmatched. Here the CDR3 reads CASSVGASGSSYEQYF. CDR3 in DNA: TGTGCCAGCAGCGTAGGGGCTAGCGGGAGTTCCTACGAGCAGTACTTC.

This clone came up a few times. The V and J genes are TRBV28 and TRBJ2-6; D gene ambiguous. The V and J ends lost 5 bases and 4 bases respectively, with 9 bases between them. CDR3 length: 14 residues. The germline V gene encodes CDR1 MDHEN and CDR2 SYDVKM. The CDR3 protein is CASSAGVGANVLTF. CDR3 nucleotide sequence: TGTGCCAGCAGTGCAGGTGTGGGGGCCAACGTCCTGACTTTC. The whole variable domain, filled in from reference TRBV28 and TRBJ2-6, reads DVKVTQSSRYLVKRTGEKVFLECVQDMDHENMFWYRQDPGLGLRLIYFSYDVKMKEKGDIPEGYSVSREKKERFSLILESASTNQTSMYLCASSAGVGANVLTFGAGSRLTVL.

The chain uses TRBV7-9 and TRBJ2-5; 9 bases map to TRBD1. Germline V CDR1 and CDR2: SEHNR, FQNEAQ (reference sequence). With 5 bases clipped from V and 5 bases from J, the junction kept 12 bases outside the gene matches. The CDR3 is 16 amino acids. The CDR3, as DNA: TGTGCCAGCAGCACCGGGACAGGGACAACGGGGGAGACCCAGTACTTC. Translating it yields CASSTGTGTTGETQYF.

This clone is a singleton in its sample. CDR3 in DNA: TGTGCCAGCAGTGAATGGAGCGGGAGGGCCGACGAGCAGTACTTC. Translation: CASSEWSGRADEQYF. V gene TRBV2 combines with J gene TRBJ2-7; 10 bases agree with TRBD2. This CDR3 is built from 15 residues. The germline V gene has CDR1 SNHLY and CDR2 FYNNEI. V lost 2 bases, J lost 5 bases, and 6 bases stayed unmatched.